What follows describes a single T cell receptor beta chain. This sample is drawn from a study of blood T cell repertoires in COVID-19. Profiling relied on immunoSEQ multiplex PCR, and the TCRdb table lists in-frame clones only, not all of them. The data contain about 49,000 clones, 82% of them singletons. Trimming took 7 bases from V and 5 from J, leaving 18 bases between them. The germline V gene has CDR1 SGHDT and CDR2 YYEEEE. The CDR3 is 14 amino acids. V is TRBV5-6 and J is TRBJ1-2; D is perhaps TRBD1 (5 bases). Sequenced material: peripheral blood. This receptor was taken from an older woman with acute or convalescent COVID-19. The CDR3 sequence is CASSFPGTLYGYTF. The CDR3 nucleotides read TGTGCCAGCTCCTTTCCAGGGACTTTGTATGGCTACACCTTC.